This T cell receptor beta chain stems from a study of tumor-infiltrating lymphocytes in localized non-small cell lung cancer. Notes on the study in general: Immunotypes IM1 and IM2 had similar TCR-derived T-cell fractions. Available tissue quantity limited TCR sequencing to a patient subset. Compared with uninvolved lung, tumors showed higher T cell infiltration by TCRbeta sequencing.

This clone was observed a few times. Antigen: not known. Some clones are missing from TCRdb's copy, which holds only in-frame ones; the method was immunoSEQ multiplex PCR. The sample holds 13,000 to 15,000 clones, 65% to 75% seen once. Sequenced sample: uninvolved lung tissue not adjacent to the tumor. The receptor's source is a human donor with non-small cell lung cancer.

The CDR3 region has the DNA TGTGCCAGCAGTCTCCCCCCGACTAGCGTCCAAGAGACCCAGTACTTC. Its translation is CASSLPPTSVQETQYF. The chain links TRBV28 to TRBJ2-5, with 8 bases fitting TRBD2. J was trimmed by 1 base and V by 5 bases; bases with no gene match: 9. Germline V CDR1 and CDR2: MDHEN, SYDVKM. This CDR3 spans 16 amino acids.